This T cell receptor (beta chain) originates from a study of early T cells in non-severe SARS-CoV-2 infection. The germline CDR1 and CDR2 sequences are LNHNV and YYDKDF (reference sequence). Deletions cut 1 base from V and 4 bases from J, with 13 bases between. This CDR3 spans 16 amino acids. This clonotype was observed at least ten times. Separate cDNA molecules each had unique molecular identifiers attached to them. TCRdb itself ran the 5' RACE reads through MiXCR, one entry per CDR3 protein. The table includes 25,000 to 35,000 distinct CDR3 sequences, 2.9% detected once. The sequence was obtained from an adult who was a healthcare worker with PCR-confirmed SARS-CoV-2 infection or an uninfected control (not recorded which). Sequencing used whole blood. V usage is TRBV15 and J usage is TRBJ1-4; no clear D gene. The CDR3: CATSRVPSSRNEKLFF. CDR3 coding DNA: TGTGCCACCAGCAGAGTCCCCAGCAGCCGTAATGAAAAACTGTTTTTT.